What follows are 8 T cell receptor beta chains derived from one specimen sequenced in a study of blood T cell repertoires in COVID-19. Clones were sequenced by immunoSEQ multiplex PCR, and TCRdb holds only the in-frame ones, with some missing. The data show around 23,000 clones, approximately 92% seen once. The specimen was peripheral blood. Every receptor here comes from a human donor in a cohort sampled during active COVID-19.

This rearrangement joins TRBV6-5 to TRBJ2-3, with TRBD1 matching 9 bases. J lost 0 bases, V lost 4 bases, and 5 bases had no gene match. CDR3 size: 16 residues. Germline lookup yields CDR1 MNHEY and CDR2 SVGAGI. The CDR3 DNA reads TGTGCCAGCAGTTCCTCCGGGACAGGGAGCACAGATACGCAGTATTTT. This sequence encodes CASSSSGTGSTDTQYF.

The chain carries TRBV5-1 and TRBJ1-4, with 8 nucleotides matching TRBD1. Germline loops: CDR1 SGHRS, CDR2 YFSETQ. V shed 3 bases and J 6 bases; nucleotides not matched to a gene: 4. This CDR3 contains 14 residues. In DNA, the CDR3 is TGCGCCAGCAGCTCCGGGACAGGCCATGAAAAACTGTTTTTT. It yields the protein CASSSGTGHEKLFF.

This clone is a singleton in its sample. The V gene is TRBV18, the J gene TRBJ1-2, with D perhaps matching TRBD1 (5 bases). This CDR3 spans 14 amino acids. CDR1 and CDR2 (germline): KGHSH, LQKENI. V was shortened by 4 bases and J by 1 base, with 10 bases between the two germline ends. The CDR3 DNA reads as TGTGCCAGCTCACGCGGGGCTAGTAACTATGGCTACACCTTC. This gives the protein CASSRGASNYGYTF.

The chain is built from TRBV7-2 and TRBJ1-5, with D maybe TRBD1 (5 bases). V was pared by 3 bases and J by 7 bases, with 10 bases between. In germline, CDR1 is SGHTA, CDR2 FQGNSA. CDR3 length equals 13 residues. CDR3 in amino acids: CASSLYSGQPQHF. Written as DNA, the CDR3 is TGTGCCAGCAGCTTGTACTCAGGGCAGCCCCAGCATTTT. Complete variable domain (other parts from reference TRBV7-2 and TRBJ1-5): GAGVSQSPSNKVTEKGKDVELRCDPISGHTALYWYRQSLGQGLEFLIYFQGNSAPDKSGLPSDRFSAERTGGSVSTLTIQRTQQEDSAVYLCASSLYSGQPQHFGDGTRLSIL.

The J gene is TRBJ2-5, the V gene TRBV29-1; 12 nucleotides agree with TRBD2. Germline values: CDR1 SQVTM, CDR2 ANQGSEA. The CDR3 is made up of 14 amino acids. J lost 2 bases, V lost 6 bases, and 4 bases had no gene match. This CDR3 is CSVRTSGAQETQYF. CDR3 in DNA: TGCAGCGTGAGGACTAGCGGGGCACAAGAGACCCAGTACTTC.

The chain couples TRBV10-3 to TRBJ2-1; TRBD2 might be the D (6 bases). V lost 0 bases, J lost 3 bases, and 15 bases lay in between. The CDR3 extends over 17 amino acids. The germline V gene encodes CDR1 ENHRY and CDR2 SYGVKD. The CDR3 DNA sequence: TGTGCCATCAGTGAGTCGAACCAGCGGGCCCTCTACAATGAGCAGTTCTTC. It translates to CAISESNQRALYNEQFF.

The rearrangement uses TRBV19 and TRBJ2-1; 13 bases agree with TRBD2. The germline CDR1 and CDR2 sequences are LNHDA and SQIVND (reference sequence). V lost 3 bases, J lost 4 bases, and 12 bases stayed unmatched. The CDR3 totals 19 residues. CDR3 in amino acids: CASSIGRLAGGLFYNEQFF. CDR3 DNA: TGTGCCAGTAGTATCGGCCGACTAGCGGGGGGCCTTTTTTACAATGAGCAGTTCTTC.

The V gene is TRBV18, the J gene TRBJ2-1; 7 nucleotides line up with TRBD2. Per the germline V gene, CDR1 is KGHSH and CDR2 is LQKENI. J lost 4 bases, V lost 6 bases, and 6 bases had no gene match. The CDR3 covers 14 residues. This chain's CDR3 is CASSGGGLYNEQFF. CDR3 nucleotide sequence: TGTGCCAGCTCCGGCGGGGGTCTTTACAATGAGCAGTTCTTC.